Sequencing of this TCR beta chain was carried out in a study of blood T cell repertoires in COVID-19. Study details: PBMCs, B-cell-depleted T cells, or T cells provided the cDNA or gDNA that made up the material.

Produced via immunoSEQ multiplex PCR; TCRdb's table is partial and in-frame only. The sample lists under 200,000 clones, approximately 82% seen once, with over 15% in the top ten. After removal of 5 bases from V and 5 bases from J, the junction contained 8 bases not matched to a gene. CDR1 MNHNY and CDR2 SVGAGI come from the germline V gene (reference sequence). This CDR3 comprises 15 residues. Across 20 to 25 US areas, participants ranged in age from about 18 to 89 years. Among Cohort 3 donors, those recovered had two negative PCRs, clearance, or symptom resolution. This sequence joins TRBV6-6 and TRBJ2-3; the match to TRBD2 covers 9 bases. The clonotype comes from a man in his sixties who had recovered from COVID-19. Source material: PBMCs or T cells enriched from blood (not recorded which). For the CDR3, the DNA is TGTGCCAGCAGTGATAGGACTAGCGCTGTAGATACGCAGTATTTT. Translating it yields CASSDRTSAVDTQYF.